These T cell receptor beta chains were read from a single sample in a study of OX40 agonist ivuxolimab in advanced cancers. TCRdb's copy holds only in-frame clones and misses some; the assay was immunoSEQ multiplex PCR. The table shows 55,000 to 70,000 clones, with over 80% occurring only once. The sequencing used CD4+ or CD8+ T cells sorted from blood, collected in a trial of the OX40 agonist ivuxolimab. The receptor source for this set is an adult with an advanced solid tumor such as melanoma, head and neck, liver or kidney cancer. The CDR3 runs from the conserved cysteine through the conserved F or W.

v_call: TRBV11-3
j_call: TRBJ2-5
cdr3_aa: CASSPRQGQETQYF

v_call: TRBV7-6
j_call: TRBJ2-2
cdr3_aa: CASSIRLADTTGELFF

v_call: TRBV6-5
j_call: TRBJ1-1
cdr3_aa: CASSADRGRTEAFF

v_call: TRBV5-1
j_call: TRBJ2-3
cdr3_aa: CASSPDSTSTDTQYF

v_call: TRBV28
j_call: TRBJ2-3
cdr3_aa: CASSTPTSGSTDTQYF

v_call: TRBV19
j_call: TRBJ2-2
cdr3_aa: CASSIGGGELFF

v_call: TRBV6-5
j_call: TRBJ2-3
cdr3_aa: CASSSRGPRGDTQYF

v_call: TRBV5-1
j_call: TRBJ2-5
cdr3_aa: CASSLGTGDQETQYF

v_call: TRBV5-5
j_call: TRBJ2-7
cdr3_aa: CASSLFTGSWSYEQYF

v_call: TRBV18
j_call: TRBJ1-6
cdr3_aa: CASSRSQSTGSNSPLHF

v_call: TRBV29-1
j_call: TRBJ2-5
cdr3_aa: CSVDTMETQYF

v_call: TRBV6-5
j_call: TRBJ1-5
cdr3_aa: CASRRGIGNQPQHF

v_call: TRBV28
j_call: TRBJ1-2
cdr3_aa: CASSLYPRSRKDYGYTF

v_call: TRBV28
j_call: TRBJ1-2
cdr3_aa: CASSHAGARGLNYGYTF

v_call: TRBV4-1
j_call: TRBJ1-1
cdr3_aa: CASSQGFLGVNTEAFF

v_call: TRBV10-3
j_call: TRBJ2-5
cdr3_aa: CATGSQGAQETQYF

v_call: TRBV11-2
j_call: TRBJ2-5
cdr3_aa: CASSSQVQQYF

v_call: TRBV5-6
j_call: TRBJ1-1
cdr3_aa: CASSFGLGNTEAFF

v_call: TRBV5-1
j_call: TRBJ2-7
cdr3_aa: CASSPQRGTSWTYEQYF

v_call: TRBV5-6
j_call: TRBJ2-7
cdr3_aa: CASSWTGGIHEQYF

v_call: TRBV5-4
j_call: TRBJ2-7
cdr3_aa: CASSPDRQGIYEQYF

v_call: TRBV9
j_call: TRBJ1-5
cdr3_aa: CASSSSSYRDQPQHF

v_call: TRBV6-1
j_call: TRBJ2-7
cdr3_aa: CASRLYHSYEQYF

v_call: TRBV7-3
j_call: TRBJ1-1
cdr3_aa: CASSRQMNTEAFF

v_call: TRBV27
j_call: TRBJ1-1
cdr3_aa: CASSNKGWGTLNTEAFF

v_call: TRBV6-1
j_call: TRBJ1-4
cdr3_aa: CASSEGGAATNEKLFF

v_call: TRBV6-5
j_call: TRBJ2-5
cdr3_aa: CASSSFGTGQETQYF

v_call: TRBV2
j_call: TRBJ2-7
cdr3_aa: CASRGEAYEQYF

v_call: TRBV7-2
j_call: TRBJ2-2
cdr3_aa: CASSLAAGTGELFF

v_call: TRBV18
j_call: TRBJ1-1
cdr3_aa: CASSLAEVNTEAFF

v_call: TRBV19
j_call: TRBJ1-5
cdr3_aa: CASSILGEGNQPQHF

v_call: TRBV7-2
j_call: TRBJ1-3
cdr3_aa: CASSTGGGSAGNTIYF

v_call: TRBV4-1
j_call: TRBJ1-6
cdr3_aa: CASSQEESGQYSPLHF

v_call: TRBV30
j_call: TRBJ2-3
cdr3_aa: CAWSNRLFTDTQYF

v_call: TRBV7-8
j_call: TRBJ2-6
cdr3_aa: CASRSLRVQTPFSGANVLTF

v_call: TRBV4-2
j_call: TRBJ2-3
cdr3_aa: CASSQPGGKTDTQYF

v_call: TRBV6-5
j_call: TRBJ2-1
cdr3_aa: CASSYRPGAHEQFF

v_call: TRBV5-4
j_call: TRBJ2-3
cdr3_aa: CASSFESSRFTDTQYF